One sample yielded the 23 T cell receptor beta chains listed below, sequenced in a study of early T cells in non-severe SARS-CoV-2 infection (dated by TCRdb to the early 2020s). Receptor amplification or capture employed 5' RACE. The run used a NextSeq 500. The public reads were run again by TCRdb, first through fastp at Q25 and then through MiXCR, and only productive beta chains were kept. Entries that share a CDR3 protein sequence are merged under the most common genes and DNA. In all, the sample holds 75,000 to 100,000 distinct CDR3 sequences, and 16% of those were seen once. The top ten hold around 1.3% of the sample. The sequenced material came from whole blood. These TCRs come from an adult who was a healthcare worker with PCR-confirmed SARS-CoV-2 infection or an uninfected control (not recorded which).

This clonotype has more than one count but fewer than ten. V usage is TRBV24-1 and J usage is TRBJ2-5, with D unresolved. The V gene lost 9 bases and the J gene lost 2 bases, with 15 bases spanning the gap. The CDR3 covers 14 residues. Germline assignment: CDR1 KGHDR and CDR2 SFDVKD. The CDR3 protein is CATESRRIQETQYF. Written as DNA, the CDR3 is TGTGCCACCGAGTCCCGACGGATACAAGAGACCCAGTACTTC.

This clonotype was observed a handful of times. V and J are TRBV18 and TRBJ2-6, with D unresolved. The germline V gene encodes CDR1 KGHSH and CDR2 LQKENI. This CDR3 spans 18 amino acids. Trimming cost V 1 base and J 0 bases, with 13 bases left between them. The CDR3 DNA is TGTGCCAGCTCACCACGAGTTCCCGGAAGCTCTGGGGCCAACGTCCTGACTTTC. Residues: CASSPRVPGSSGANVLTF.

This chain's CDR3 is CASGQSSYNSPLHF. Here the CDR3 DNA reads TGTGCCAGTGGCCAGAGCTCCTATAATTCACCCCTCCACTTT. The chain recombines TRBV27 with TRBJ1-6; D not resolved. The CDR3 contains 14 residues. Deletions cut 9 bases from V and 0 bases from J, with 9 bases between. Germline CDR1 reads MNHEY; CDR2 reads SMNVEV (reference sequence).

The chain recombines TRBV20-1 with TRBJ2-2, with TRBD1 matching 8 bases. Germline CDR1 DFQATT, CDR2 SNEGSKA (reference sequence). Losses at the gene ends were 2 bases for V and 6 bases for J; bases not matched to a gene: 14. CDR3 length equals 17 residues. The CDR3 DNA sequence: TGCAGTGCTAGACGACAAACAGGCAGGGGGCACGCCGGGGAGCTGTTTTTT. This translates into CSARRQTGRGHAGELFF.

The chain employs TRBV6-6 and TRBJ1-6; a possible D gene is TRBD1 (6 bases). V was trimmed by 7 bases and J by 10 bases, leaving 17 bases between them. The CDR3 is 14 residues long. CDR1 MNHNY and CDR2 SVGAGI come from the germline V gene (reference sequence). This CDR3 reads CASKPGAGGSPLHF. The CDR3 nucleotides are TGTGCCAGCAAACCAGGGGCTGGGGGCTCACCCCTCCACTTT.

This clonotype was seen only a few times. This chain uses TRBV2 with TRBJ2-1; D remains ambiguous. V dropped 1 base and J dropped 9 bases, with 10 bases sitting between them. Germline V gene lookup returns CDR1 SNHLY and CDR2 FYNNEI. The CDR3 runs 13 residues. The CDR3 DNA sequence: TGTGCCAGCAGTGAAGAGATGCCTAGTGAGCAGTTCTTC. Residues: CASSEEMPSEQFF.

This clonotype was counted only a few times. V usage is TRBV9 and J usage is TRBJ1-2; D is undetermined. Trimming took 0 bases from V and 2 from J, leaving 11 bases between them. The CDR3 is 15 residues long. CDR1 is SGDLS and CDR2 is YYNGEE in the germline V gene. The CDR3 DNA sequence: TGTGCCAGCAGCGTAGACCCAAACGAAAACTATGGCTACACCTTC. This encodes CASSVDPNENYGYTF.

This clonotype appeared many times. The chain carries TRBV27 and TRBJ2-5, with TRBD2 matching 7 bases. V lost 5 bases and J lost 4; bases outside the gene matches: 7. There are 14 residues in the CDR3. The V gene's germline CDR1 is MNHEY and CDR2 SMNVEV (reference sequence). CDR3 loop: CASSRQAGVETQYF. DNA for the CDR3: TGTGCCAGCAGTCGTCAGGCGGGAGTAGAGACCCAGTACTTC.

This chain connects TRBV6-2 or TRBV6-3 to TRBJ2-2; the D gene is possibly TRBD1 (6 bases). V dropped 5 bases and J dropped 4 bases, with 14 bases sitting between them. CDR1 MNHEY and CDR2 SVGEGT come from the germline V gene. The CDR3 totals 15 residues. The CDR3 region has the DNA TGTGCCAGCAGTGCCCGGGACATAGCCACCGGGGAGCTGTTTTTT. It translates to CASSARDIATGELFF.

This clonotype appeared many times. The chain recombines TRBV28 with TRBJ2-6, with a possible D match to TRBD2 (6 bases). Germline V lookup: CDR1 MDHEN, CDR2 SYDVKM. Trimming removed 3 bases from V and 0 bases from J, with 9 bases in between. The length of the CDR3 is 16 residues. The CDR3 region is CASSFGTLSGANVLTF. As DNA, the CDR3 is TGTGCCAGCAGTTTCGGGACTCTCTCTGGGGCCAACGTCCTGACTTTC.

This sequence joins TRBV9 and TRBJ2-7, with 8 bases aligning to TRBD2. The CDR3 extends over 24 amino acids. CDR1 and CDR2 from the germline V gene are SGDLS and YYNGEE. The V gene end was trimmed by 0 bases and the J gene end by 3 bases; junction bases not matched to a gene: 32. This CDR3 reads CASSVEGSEPRGSGSSLLGYEQYF. CDR3 sequence (DNA): TGTGCCAGCAGCGTAGAGGGCTCGGAACCCCGCGGGAGCGGGAGTTCTTTATTGGGCTACGAGCAGTACTTC. The entire variable domain, with the rest obtained from reference TRBV9 and TRBJ2-7, is as follows: DSGVTQTPKHLITATGQRVTLRCSPRSGDLSVYWYQQSLDQGLQFLIQYYNGEERAKGNILERFSAQQFPDLHSELNLSSLELGDSALYFCASSVEGSEPRGSGSSLLGYEQYFGPGTRLTVT.

This chain joins TRBV6-4 and TRBJ2-1; 7 nucleotides line up with TRBD1. CDR1 MRHNA and CDR2 SNTAGT come from the germline V gene. The CDR3 runs 13 residues. V trimming: 8 bases; J trimming: 6 bases; junction bases outside the gene matches: 7. DNA for the CDR3: TGTGCCAGCTCGGGGACAGATCGCAATGAGCAGTTCTTC. It codes for CASSGTDRNEQFF.

This chain uses TRBV24-1 with TRBJ1-1; tentative D call: TRBD1 (6 bases). Per the germline V gene, CDR1 is KGHDR and CDR2 is SFDVKD. This CDR3 spans 13 amino acids. V shed 4 bases and J shed 6 bases, with 11 bases lying between them. The CDR3 DNA sequence: TGTGCCACCAGTGACCTGGACAGTCCTGAAGCTTTCTTT. Its protein is CATSDLDSPEAFF.

The chain has TRBV28 and TRBJ1-1; tentative D call: TRBD1 (5 bases). Between the trimmed V and J ends, which lost 8 bases and 4 bases, there was a span of 26 bases. This CDR3 contains 17 residues. The germline CDR1 and CDR2 sequences are MDHEN and SYDVKM. CDR3 protein: CASAVGRVLWYGTEAFF. CDR3 DNA sequence: TGTGCCAGCGCCGTTGGCAGGGTATTATGGTATGGCACTGAAGCTTTCTTT.

This clonotype has a count of ten or more. The V and J genes are TRBV28 and TRBJ1-2; tentative D call: TRBD1 (6 bases). This CDR3 contains 13 residues. V was shortened by 6 bases and J by 5 bases, with 13 bases between the two germline ends. CDR1 and CDR2 from the germline V gene are MDHEN and SYDVKM. As DNA, the CDR3 is TGTGCCAGCAGCCCACAGGGAAGATATGGCTACACCTTC. This codes for CASSPQGRYGYTF.

This chain links TRBV5-4 with TRBJ2-5; TRBD1 is a possible D gene (6 bases). V was trimmed by 0 bases and J by 7 bases, leaving 13 bases between them. Germline V gene sequence: CDR1 SGHNT, CDR2 YYREEE (reference sequence). CDR3 size: 14 residues. CDR3 loop: CASSLDTGFGTQYF. The DNA of the CDR3 is TGTGCCAGCAGCTTGGATACAGGGTTTGGGACCCAGTACTTC.

The gene calls are TRBV24-1 and TRBJ2-3, with D unresolved. V gave up 4 bases and J gave up 5 bases, with 9 bases separating them. The CDR3 sequence is 13 residues long. Per the germline V gene, CDR1 is KGHDR and CDR2 is SFDVKD. The CDR3 reads CATSEDVGDTQYF. In DNA form, the CDR3 reads TGTGCCACCAGTGAAGACGTCGGAGATACGCAGTATTTT.

The chain carries TRBV27 and TRBJ1-2, with D possibly being TRBD1 (6 bases). Germline CDR1 is MNHEY and CDR2 is SMNVEV (reference sequence). Trimming pared 2 bases from V and 4 bases from J, leaving 14 bases between. The CDR3 is 15 residues long. The CDR3 reads CASSLGGAPPYGYTF. The CDR3 nucleotides read TGTGCCAGCAGTTTAGGGGGGGCTCCCCCCTATGGCTACACCTTC.

In DNA, the CDR3 is TGTGCCAGCAGTTACCTGAACACAGATACGCAGTATTTT. Translated: CASSYLNTDTQYF. The rearrangement uses TRBV6-2 or TRBV6-3 and TRBJ2-3, with unresolved D. The CDR3 has 13 residues. V lost 2 bases to trimming and J lost 2 bases, with 5 bases between them. Germline V gives CDR1 MNHEY, CDR2 SVGEGT.

This clonotype has at least ten counts. At one end the junction does not follow the germline gene, possibly because of a read error. This sequence joins TRBV6-1 and TRBJ1-1; D call uncertain. The CDR3 sequence is 10 residues long. Per the germline V gene, CDR1 is MNHNS and CDR2 is SASEGT. Here the CDR3 reads CASSEEAHLF. CDR3 DNA sequence: TGTGCCAGCAGTGAAGAGGCTCACCTCTTT.

J is TRBJ2-3 and V is TRBV28; TRBD2 agrees at 13 bases. Germline V gives CDR1 MDHEN, CDR2 SYDVKM. J lost 2 bases, V lost 4 bases, and 9 bases had no gene match. This CDR3 comprises 18 residues. CDR3 region: CASSSRTSGRYLTDTQYF. Written as DNA, the CDR3 is TGTGCCAGCAGTTCAAGGACTAGCGGGAGATATCTCACAGATACGCAGTATTTT.

In this sample, this clonotype turned up many times. The chain uses TRBV28 and TRBJ1-5; possibly TRBD1 for D (5 bases). The CDR3 spans 13 residues. The ends were cut back, 6 bases at V and 2 bases at J, with 8 bases in the middle. Germline CDR1 MDHEN, CDR2 SYDVKM. This chain's CDR3 is CASRGLGNQPQHF. The CDR3 DNA sequence: TGTGCCAGCAGGGGGCTGGGCAATCAGCCCCAGCATTTT.

The chain uses TRBV4-1 and TRBJ1-2; D is ambiguous. V lost 0 bases and J 3 bases, leaving 5 bases between the germline ends. CDR1 and CDR2 (germline): MGHRA, YSYEKL. This CDR3 contains 13 residues. The CDR3: CASSQDGDYGYTF. Written as DNA, the CDR3 is TGCGCCAGCAGCCAAGATGGTGACTATGGCTACACCTTC.